The clone carrying this TCR beta chain has just a few counts. One junction end does not reproduce the germline sequence, and a read error may be involved. These data are taken from a study of early T cells in non-severe SARS-CoV-2 infection. Each CDR3 protein is one row after TCRdb ran MiXCR on the 5' RACE reads. The repertoire holds roughly 69,000 distinct CDR3 sequences, with approximately 9.2% as singletons. The sequence was collected from an adult who was a healthcare worker with PCR-confirmed SARS-CoV-2 infection or an uninfected control (not recorded which). Here the sequenced sample was whole blood, taken at baseline.

The CDR3 here is CASSLAGTGQPQHF. CDR3 in DNA: TGTGCCAGCAGCCTAGCGGGTACGGGGCAGCCCCAGCATTTT. The rearrangement links TRBV7-2 to TRBJ1-5, with no clear D. The CDR3 has 14 residues. Germline CDR1 and CDR2: SGHTA and FQGNSA.